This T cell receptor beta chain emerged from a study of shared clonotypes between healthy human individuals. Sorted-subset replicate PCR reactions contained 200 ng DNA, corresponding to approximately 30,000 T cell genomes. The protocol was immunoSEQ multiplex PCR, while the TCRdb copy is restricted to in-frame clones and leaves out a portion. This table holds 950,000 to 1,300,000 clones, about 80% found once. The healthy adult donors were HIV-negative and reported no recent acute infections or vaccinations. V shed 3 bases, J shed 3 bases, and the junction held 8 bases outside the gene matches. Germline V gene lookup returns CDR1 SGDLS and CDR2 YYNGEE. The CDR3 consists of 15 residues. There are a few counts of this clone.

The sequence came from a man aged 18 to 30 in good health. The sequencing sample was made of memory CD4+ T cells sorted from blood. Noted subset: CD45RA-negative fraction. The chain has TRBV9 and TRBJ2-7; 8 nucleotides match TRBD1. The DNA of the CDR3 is TGTGCCAGCAGCGCAGCCGGGACAGGCCTCTACGAGCAGTACTTC. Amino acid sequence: CASSAAGTGLYEQYF.